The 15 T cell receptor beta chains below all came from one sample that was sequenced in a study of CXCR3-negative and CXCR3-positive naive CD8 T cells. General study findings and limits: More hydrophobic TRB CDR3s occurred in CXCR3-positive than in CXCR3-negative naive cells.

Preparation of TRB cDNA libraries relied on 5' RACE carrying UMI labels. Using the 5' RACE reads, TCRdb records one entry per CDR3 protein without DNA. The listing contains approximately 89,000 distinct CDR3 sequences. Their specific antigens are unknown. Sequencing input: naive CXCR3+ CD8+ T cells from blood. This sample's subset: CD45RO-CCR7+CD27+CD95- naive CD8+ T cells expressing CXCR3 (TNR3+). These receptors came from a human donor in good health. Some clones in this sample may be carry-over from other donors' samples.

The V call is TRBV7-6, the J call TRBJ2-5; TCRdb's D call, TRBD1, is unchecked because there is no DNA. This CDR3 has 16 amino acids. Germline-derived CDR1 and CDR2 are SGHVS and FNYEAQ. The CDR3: CASSLAAGTNEETQYF.

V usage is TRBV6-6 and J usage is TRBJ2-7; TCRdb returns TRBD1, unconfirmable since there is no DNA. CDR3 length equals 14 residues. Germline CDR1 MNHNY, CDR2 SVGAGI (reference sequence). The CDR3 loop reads CASSHQGNGYEQYF.

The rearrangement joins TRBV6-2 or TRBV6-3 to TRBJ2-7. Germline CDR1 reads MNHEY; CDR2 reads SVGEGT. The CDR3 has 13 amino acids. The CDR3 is CASSYDSSYEQYF.

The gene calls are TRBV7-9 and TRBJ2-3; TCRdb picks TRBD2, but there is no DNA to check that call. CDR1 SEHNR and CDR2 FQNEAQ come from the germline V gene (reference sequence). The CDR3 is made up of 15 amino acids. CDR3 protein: CASSFGTSGTDTQYF.

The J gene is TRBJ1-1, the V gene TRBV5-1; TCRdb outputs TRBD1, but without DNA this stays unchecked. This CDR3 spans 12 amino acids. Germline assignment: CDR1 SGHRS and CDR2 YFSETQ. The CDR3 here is CASSSGGTEAFF.

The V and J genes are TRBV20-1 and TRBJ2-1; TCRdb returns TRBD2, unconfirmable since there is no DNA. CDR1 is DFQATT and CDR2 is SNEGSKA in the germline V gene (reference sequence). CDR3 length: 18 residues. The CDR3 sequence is CSARGGGRTTFSYNEQFF.

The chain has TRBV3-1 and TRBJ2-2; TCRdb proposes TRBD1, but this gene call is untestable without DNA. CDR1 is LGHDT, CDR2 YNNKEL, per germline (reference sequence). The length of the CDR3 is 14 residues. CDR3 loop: CASGGAQYPGELFF.

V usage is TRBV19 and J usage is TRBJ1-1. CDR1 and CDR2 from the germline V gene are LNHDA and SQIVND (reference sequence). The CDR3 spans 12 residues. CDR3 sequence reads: CASNTGSTEAFF.

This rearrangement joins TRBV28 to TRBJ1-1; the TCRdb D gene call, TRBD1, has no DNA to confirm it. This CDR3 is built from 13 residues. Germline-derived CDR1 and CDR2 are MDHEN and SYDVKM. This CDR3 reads CVSSETGATEAFF.

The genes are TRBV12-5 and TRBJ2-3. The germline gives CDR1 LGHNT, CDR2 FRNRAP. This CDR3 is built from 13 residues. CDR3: CASGLVLGDTQYF.

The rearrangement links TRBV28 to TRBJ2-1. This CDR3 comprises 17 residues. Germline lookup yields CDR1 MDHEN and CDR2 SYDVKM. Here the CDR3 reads CASSLPVYGRSYNEQFF.

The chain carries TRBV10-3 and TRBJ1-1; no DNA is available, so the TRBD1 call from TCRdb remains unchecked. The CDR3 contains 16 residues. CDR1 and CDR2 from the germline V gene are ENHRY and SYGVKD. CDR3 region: CAISGDRGNLNTEAFF.

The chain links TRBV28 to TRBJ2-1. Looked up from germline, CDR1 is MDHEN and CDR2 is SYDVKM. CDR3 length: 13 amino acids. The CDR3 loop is CASSLGRDNEQFF.

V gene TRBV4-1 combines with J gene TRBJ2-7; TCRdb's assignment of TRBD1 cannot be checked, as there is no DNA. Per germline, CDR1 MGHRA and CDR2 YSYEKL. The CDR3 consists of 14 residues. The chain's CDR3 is CASSPGQGNYEQYF.

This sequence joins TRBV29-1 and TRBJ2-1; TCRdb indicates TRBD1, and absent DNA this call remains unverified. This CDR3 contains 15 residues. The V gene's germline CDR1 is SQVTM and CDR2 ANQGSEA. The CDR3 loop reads CSVEEVPGRDNEQFF.